The 22 T cell receptor beta chains reported below all come from one sample, sequenced in a study of T-cell memory formation after mild COVID-19. TCRdb re-called the 5' RACE reads with MiXCR, one entry per CDR3 protein. Of 150,000 to 200,000 distinct CDR3 sequences detected, roughly 20% appear once; the ten largest clones hold 3% to 4%. Sequencing was done on a sample of PBMCs or a T cell subset sorted from them (not recorded which). The receptors stem from a man aged 18 to 29 who had mild COVID-19 (a few samples of this study predate the infection). Cell type and time point are not known.

The chain links TRBV10-3 to TRBJ2-5, with 7 bases identical to TRBD2. The trim removed 2 bases at V and 5 bases at J, leaving 8 bases unmatched. This CDR3 is built from 15 residues. Germline CDR1 reads ENHRY; CDR2 reads SYGVKD. As DNA, the CDR3 is TGTGCCATCAGTGAGCCGTTTGGGGGGGGTGAGACCCAGTACTTC. The encoded protein is CAISEPFGGGETQYF.

This clonotype came up a few times. The chain combines TRBV29-1 with TRBJ2-7; 10 bases are shared with TRBD2. Germline CDR1 and CDR2: SQVTM and ANQGSEA. J gave up 2 bases and V 4 bases, and 2 bases lay outside the gene matches. The CDR3 length is 13 residues. The DNA for the CDR3 is TGCAGCGTTGTCCTAGCGGGGGCCTACGAGCAGTACTTC. It encodes CSVVLAGAYEQYF.

V and J are TRBV5-1 and TRBJ2-5, with a tentative D call TRBD2 (7 bases). Germline CDR1 and CDR2: SGHRS and YFSETQ. This CDR3 is 15 amino acids long. Trimming pared 4 bases from V and 5 bases from J, leaving 18 bases between. CDR3 bases: TGCGCCAGCAGCCCGGGGGCGGGGGACTGGGAGACCCAGTACTTC. It specifies CASSPGAGDWETQYF.

This clonotype was counted once. This may be a read error, as it is one base from a much larger clone. The chain links TRBV11-2 to TRBJ2-7; 8 positions agree with TRBD1. The junction had 0 bases not matched to a gene; V was cut back by 5 bases and J by 3 bases. This CDR3 spans 12 amino acids. Germline-derived CDR1 and CDR2 are SGHAT and FQNNGV. DNA for the CDR3: TGTGCCAGCAGCGGGACAGGCTACGAGCAGTACGTC. This encodes CASSGTGYEQYV.

CDR3 in amino acids: CASSLVRDPKNIQYF. CDR3 DNA sequence: TGTGCCAGCAGCTTGGTCAGGGATCCCAAAAACATTCAGTACTTC. The V call is TRBV5-5, the J call TRBJ2-4, with D possibly being TRBD1 (5 bases). CDR1 and CDR2 (germline): SGHKS, YYEKEE (reference sequence). The germline V and J ends were trimmed by 0 bases and 2 bases, with 9 bases remaining between them. The length of the CDR3 is 15 residues.

This clonotype was seen a few times. The rearrangement uses TRBV10-3 and TRBJ2-7; possibly TRBD2 for D (8 bases). Germline CDR1 and CDR2: ENHRY and SYGVKD. V was trimmed by 7 bases and J by 3 bases, leaving 19 bases between them. The CDR3 runs 15 residues. The CDR3 DNA sequence: TGTGCCATCAAACCCGGGAGGGGGCGAGGCTACGAGCAGTACTTC. Amino acids: CAIKPGRGRGYEQYF.

This chain links TRBV15 with TRBJ2-2, with D possibly being TRBD1 (5 bases). Germline CDR1 is LNHNV and CDR2 is YYDKDF (reference sequence). The V and J ends lost 5 bases and 5 bases respectively, with 9 bases between them. CDR3 length: 13 amino acids. CDR3 sequence reads: CATSFRGTGELFF. The CDR3 nucleotides are TGTGCCACCAGCTTTAGGGGAACCGGGGAGCTGTTTTTT.

This rearrangement joins TRBV20-1 to TRBJ1-4, with D perhaps TRBD1 (6 bases). Germline assignment: CDR1 DFQATT and CDR2 SNEGSKA (reference sequence). Deletions cut 5 bases from V and 8 bases from J, with 21 bases between. This CDR3 comprises 15 residues. CDR3 sequence: CSAARGARVREKLFF. The CDR3 DNA is TGCAGTGCTGCGAGGGGGGCGCGGGTGCGCGAAAAACTGTTTTTT.

This clonotype was observed a handful of times. J is TRBJ2-2 and V is TRBV5-6; D perhaps matches TRBD2 (7 bases). The V end lost 4 bases, the J end lost 3 bases, and 22 bases lay between the germline ends. The CDR3 sequence is 18 residues long. Germline lookup yields CDR1 SGHDT and CDR2 YYEEEE. This CDR3 reads CASSQEGRGHLDTGELFF. CDR3 sequence (DNA): TGTGCCAGCAGCCAGGAGGGGCGGGGGCACCTGGACACCGGGGAGCTGTTTTTT.

This clonotype has just a few counts. V is TRBV6-5 and J is TRBJ2-1; either TRBD1 or TRBD2 may fit D (5 bases each). The germline CDR1 and CDR2 sequences are MNHEY and SVGAGI. This CDR3 region has 15 residues. Between the trimmed V and J ends, which lost 3 bases and 0 bases, there was a span of 9 bases. The CDR3 bases are TGTGCCAGCAGTTATGAGGGGTACTCCTACAATGAGCAGTTCTTC. Translated: CASSYEGYSYNEQFF.

This clonotype came up a few times. The chain joins TRBV29-1 to TRBJ1-1; no clear D gene. Germline V lookup: CDR1 SQVTM, CDR2 ANQGSEA. V lost 4 bases to trimming and J lost 0 bases, with 9 bases between them. This CDR3 has 13 amino acids. This CDR3 reads CSVGGRVNTEAFF. The CDR3 bases are TGCAGCGTTGGAGGGCGCGTGAACACTGAAGCTTTCTTT.

The V and J genes are TRBV27 and TRBJ1-2; perhaps TRBD1 as D (6 bases). The CDR3 is 13 residues long. V lost 5 bases, J lost 5 bases, and 12 bases lay in between. From germline, CDR1 is MNHEY and CDR2 SMNVEV (reference sequence). CDR3 in amino acids: CASSHTQGYGYTF. CDR3 in DNA: TGTGCCAGCAGTCATACCCAGGGGTATGGCTACACCTTC.

This clonotype was observed a few times. The CDR3 is CASSVDPGKKTQYF. The CDR3 DNA reads TGTGCCAGCAGCGTAGATCCAGGGAAGAAGACCCAGTACTTC. The V call is TRBV9, the J call TRBJ2-5, with a weak D call TRBD1 (5 bases). There are 14 residues in the CDR3. V gave up 0 bases and J gave up 6 bases, with 12 bases separating them. CDR1 is SGDLS and CDR2 is YYNGEE in the germline V gene.

This clonotype was seen ten or more times. The J gene is TRBJ1-4, the V gene TRBV7-9, with 8 bases aligning to TRBD1. J gave up 5 bases and V 6 bases, and 8 bases lay outside the gene matches. This CDR3 comprises 15 residues. Germline V gives CDR1 SEHNR, CDR2 FQNEAQ (reference sequence). DNA of the CDR3: TGTGCCAGCAGTCCTCAGGGGGCGAGAAATGAAAAACTGTTTTTT. Its translation: CASSPQGARNEKLFF.

V usage is TRBV9 and J usage is TRBJ2-1; D perhaps matches TRBD2 (6 bases). CDR3 length: 15 residues. Trimming took 4 bases from V and 9 from J, leaving 20 bases between them. Germline assignment: CDR1 SGDLS and CDR2 YYNGEE. CDR3 residues: CASSPSGSGSGEQFF. CDR3 nucleotide sequence: TGTGCCAGCAGCCCGAGCGGGTCGGGAAGTGGTGAGCAGTTCTTC.

This clonotype has more than one count but fewer than ten. The rearrangement links TRBV18 to TRBJ1-1; TRBD1 matches at 11 bases. Per the germline V gene, CDR1 is KGHSH and CDR2 is LQKENI. V was clipped by 3 bases and J by 5 bases; unmatched bases: 2. The CDR3 totals 14 residues. The CDR3 here is CASSPGQGVTEAFF. The CDR3 bases are TGTGCCAGCTCACCGGGACAGGGGGTGACTGAAGCTTTCTTT.

V gene TRBV5-1 combines with J gene TRBJ2-2; possible D gene TRBD2, 5 bases. Trimming stripped 2 bases from V and 2 bases from J, with 10 bases between. Germline lookup yields CDR1 SGHRS and CDR2 YFSETQ. This CDR3 has 15 amino acids. The CDR3 nucleotides are TGCGCCAGCAGCTTCGCCAGCGGAAACACCGGGGAGCTGTTTTTT. Its protein product is CASSFASGNTGELFF. Based on the CDR3 plus reference TRBV5-1 and TRBJ2-2, the full variable domain is KAGVTQTPRYLIKTRGQQVTLSCSPISGHRSVSWYQQTPGQGLQFLFEYFSETQRNKGNFPGRFSGRQFSNSRSEMNVSTLELGDSALYLCASSFASGNTGELFFGEGSRLTVL.

The chain links TRBV6-5 to TRBJ2-7, with D hard to call. V was trimmed by 0 bases and J by 1 base, leaving 10 bases between them. CDR1 is MNHEY, CDR2 SVGAGI, per germline. The CDR3 contains 15 residues. The CDR3: CASSYSRYGSYEQYF. CDR3 bases: TGTGCCAGCAGTTACTCGCGATACGGTTCCTACGAGCAGTACTTC.

This clonotype was seen more than once but under ten times. The V call is TRBV5-5, the J call TRBJ1-2, with 7 bases that match TRBD1. The germline V gene encodes CDR1 SGHKS and CDR2 YYEKEE (reference sequence). The trim removed 3 bases at V and 8 bases at J, leaving 7 bases unmatched. CDR3 length: 13 amino acids. CDR3 loop: CASSSPGQTGYTF. CDR3 in DNA: TGTGCCAGCAGCTCGCCGGGACAGACGGGCTACACCTTC.

This clonotype was seen more than once but under ten times. The chain is built from TRBV27 and TRBJ2-1; TRBD2 matches at 8 bases. V was pared by 6 bases and J by 3 bases, with 13 bases of the junction left unmatched. Germline CDR1 is MNHEY and CDR2 is SMNVEV (reference sequence). This CDR3 has 17 residues. CDR3 coding DNA: TGTGCCAGCAGCGAAATTACCGGGACTAGTGGCTACAATGAGCAGTTCTTC. It is translated as CASSEITGTSGYNEQFF.

J is TRBJ2-2 and V is TRBV9; D uncertain. Trimming removed 0 bases from V and 4 bases from J, with 10 bases in between. The CDR3 has 15 amino acids. The germline gives CDR1 SGDLS, CDR2 YYNGEE. CDR3 DNA sequence: TGTGCCAGCAGCGTAGATAACTGGCCCACCGGGGAGCTGTTTTTT. Translated, it gives CASSVDNWPTGELFF.

J is TRBJ1-1 and V is TRBV11-2; D is possibly TRBD1 (5 bases). The V and J ends lost 5 bases and 1 base respectively, with 17 bases between them. This CDR3 contains 16 residues. Germline V gives CDR1 SGHAT, CDR2 FQNNGV. The CDR3 protein is CASSDEGEHSNTEAFF. In nucleotides, the CDR3 is TGTGCCAGCAGCGACGAAGGGGAACACTCGAACACTGAAGCTTTCTTT.